This T cell receptor beta chain appears in the sequencing data of a study of glioma-infiltrating T cells after dendritic cell vaccination. Overall study: The vaccine used monocyte-derived dendritic cells pulsed overnight with autologous tumor lysate.

Germline-derived CDR1 and CDR2 are GTSNPN and SVGIG (reference sequence). The CDR3 contains 14 residues. The V gene lost 3 bases and the J gene lost 8 bases, with 19 bases spanning the gap. Measured with immunoSEQ multiplex PCR; TCRdb has only the in-frame clones, and not every one. The data show just over 95,000 clones, around 80% seen once. This chain connects TRBV30 to TRBJ1-2; D unresolved. The source was blood, collected before dendritic cell vaccination. This TCR derives from a human donor with glioblastoma. Here the CDR3 DNA reads TGTGCCTGGAGACCCGCCGGGAGGGCGGAGGGCTACACCTTC. Translated: CAWRPAGRAEGYTF.